These 5 T cell receptor beta chains originate from one sample sequenced in a study of blood T cell repertoires in COVID-19. Sequencing was performed with immunoSEQ multiplex PCR; in TCRdb, only in-frame clones are kept and a portion is missing. The sample holds around 100,000 clones, roughly 80% seen once. The sequenced sample consisted of peripheral blood. The receptors were sampled from a man between 50 and 59 years old with active or convalescent COVID-19.

The rearrangement links TRBV12-3 or TRBV12-4 to TRBJ2-7; the match to TRBD1 covers 8 bases. This CDR3 is 13 amino acids long. Unmatched junction bases numbered 4, after V lost 4 bases and J lost 5 bases. CDR3 nucleotide sequence: TGTGCCAGCAGTTGGGCAGGGGGCCACGAGCAGTACTTC. Protein product: CASSWAGGHEQYF.

The chain couples TRBV4-2 to TRBJ1-6; D possibly corresponds to TRBD1 (5 bases). Germline lookup yields CDR1 LGHNA and CDR2 YNFKEQ. V lost 4 bases to trimming and J lost 7 bases, with 11 bases between them. This CDR3 region has 14 residues. CDR3 DNA sequence: TGTGCCAGCAGCCTCGCGGGGACGAATTCACCCCTCCACTTT. The encoded protein is CASSLAGTNSPLHF.

The CDR3: CASSHPGQGVPEFF. The CDR3 nucleotides are TGCGCCAGCAGTCACCCGGGACAGGGGGTCCCTGAGTTCTTC. The chain joins TRBV23-1 to TRBJ2-1, with 11 nucleotides matching TRBD1. Being an ORF, TRBV23-1 has a function that is uncertain. V lost 3 bases and J lost 14; bases outside the gene matches: 9. The CDR3 consists of 14 residues.

The genes are TRBV24-1 and TRBJ1-2; D ambiguous. CDR3 length: 15 residues. The germline V gene encodes CDR1 KGHDR and CDR2 SFDVKD. The V and J ends lost 2 bases and 5 bases respectively, with 14 bases between them. CDR3 DNA: TGTGCCACCAGTGATTCCCGACGTGGAGGGTATGGCTACACCTTC. Amino acids: CATSDSRRGGYGYTF.

The rearrangement joins TRBV20-1 to TRBJ2-1, with 11 bases that match TRBD2. Germline CDR1 and CDR2: DFQATT and SNEGSKA (reference sequence). V was pared by 3 bases and J by 7 bases, with 14 bases of the junction left unmatched. The CDR3 is 17 amino acids. This CDR3 reads CSASDSGRASRENEQFF. In DNA form, the CDR3 reads TGCAGTGCTAGTGATAGCGGGAGGGCCAGTCGAGAAAATGAGCAGTTCTTC.